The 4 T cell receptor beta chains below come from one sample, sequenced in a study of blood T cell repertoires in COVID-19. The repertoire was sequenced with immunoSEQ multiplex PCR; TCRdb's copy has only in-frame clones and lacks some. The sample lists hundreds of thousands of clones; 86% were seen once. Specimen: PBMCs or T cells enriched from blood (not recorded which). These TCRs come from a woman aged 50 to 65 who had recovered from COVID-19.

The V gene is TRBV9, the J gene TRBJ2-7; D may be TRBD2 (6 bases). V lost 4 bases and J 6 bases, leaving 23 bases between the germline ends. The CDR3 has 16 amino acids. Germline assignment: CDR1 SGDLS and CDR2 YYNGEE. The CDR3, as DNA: TGTGCCAGCAGCCCCGGGGGAACAGGCCAGAATATCGAGCAGTACTTC. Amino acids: CASSPGGTGQNIEQYF.

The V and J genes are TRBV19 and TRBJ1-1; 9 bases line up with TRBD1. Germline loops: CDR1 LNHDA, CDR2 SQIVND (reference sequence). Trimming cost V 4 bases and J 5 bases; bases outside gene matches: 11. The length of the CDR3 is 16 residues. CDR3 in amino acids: CASSTDRGAGGTEAFF. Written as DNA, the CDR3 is TGTGCCAGTAGTACGGACAGGGGTGCCGGGGGAACTGAAGCTTTCTTT.

The CDR3 region is CASDRVSNTGELFF. As DNA, the CDR3 is TGTGCCTCCGACCGGGTTTCGAACACCGGGGAGCTGTTTTTT. The chain is built from TRBV19 and TRBJ2-2, with no clear D. The germline gives CDR1 LNHDA, CDR2 SQIVND (reference sequence). Trimming left V 11 bases short and J 0 bases short, with 13 bases between. The CDR3 consists of 14 residues.

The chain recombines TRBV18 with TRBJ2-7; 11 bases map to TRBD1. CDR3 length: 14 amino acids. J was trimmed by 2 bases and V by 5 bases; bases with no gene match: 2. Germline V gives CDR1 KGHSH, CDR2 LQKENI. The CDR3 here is CASSAGQGAYEQYF. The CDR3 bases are TGTGCCAGCTCAGCGGGACAGGGGGCCTACGAGCAGTACTTC.